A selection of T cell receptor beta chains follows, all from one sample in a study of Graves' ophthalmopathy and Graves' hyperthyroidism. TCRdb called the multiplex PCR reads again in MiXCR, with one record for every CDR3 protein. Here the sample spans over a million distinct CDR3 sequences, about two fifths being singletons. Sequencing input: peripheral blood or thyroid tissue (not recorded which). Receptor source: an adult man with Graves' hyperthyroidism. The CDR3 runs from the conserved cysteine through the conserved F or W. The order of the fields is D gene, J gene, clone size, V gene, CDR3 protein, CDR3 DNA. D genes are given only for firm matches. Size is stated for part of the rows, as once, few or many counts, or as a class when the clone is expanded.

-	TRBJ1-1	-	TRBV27	CASSPNGAWTEAFF	TGTGCCAGCAGTCCCAATGGGGCCTGGACTGAAGCTTTCTTT
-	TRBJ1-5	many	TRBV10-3	CAISQGLGPSRNQPQHF	TGTGCCATCAGTCAGGGTCTGGGGCCAAGTCGCAATCAGCCCCAGCATTTT
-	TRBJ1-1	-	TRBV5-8	CASSLEMLTEAFF	TGTGCCAGCAGCTTGGAAATGCTGACTGAAGCTTTCTTT
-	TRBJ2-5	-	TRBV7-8	CASTDETSEGETQYF	TGTGCCAGCACCGATGAGACTAGTGAGGGAGAGACCCAGTACTTC
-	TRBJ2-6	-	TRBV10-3	CAISGPGPNTEAF	TGTGCCATCAGCGGGCCAGGGCCGAACACTGAAGCTTTC
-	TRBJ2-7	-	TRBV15	CATNRRSDGSYEQYF	TGTGCCACCAACAGACGTTCAGACGGATCCTACGAGCAGTACTTC
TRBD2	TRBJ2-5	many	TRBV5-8	CASSILAGGGETQYF	TGTGCCAGCAGCATACTAGCGGGAGGCGGGGAGACCCAGTACTTC
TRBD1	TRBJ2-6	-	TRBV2	CASERTGGASGANVLTF	TGTGCCAGCGAGAGGACAGGGGGCGCCTCTGGGGCCAACGTCCTGACTTTC
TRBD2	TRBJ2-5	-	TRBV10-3	CAISPNPSGLAGEWETQYF	TGTGCCATCAGCCCCAATCCGAGCGGGCTAGCGGGAGAGTGGGAGACCCAGTACTTC
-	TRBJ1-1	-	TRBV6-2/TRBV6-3	CASRDWESDTEAFF	TGTGCCAGCAGGGACTGGGAGTCGGACACTGAAGCTTTCTTT
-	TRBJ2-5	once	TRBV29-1	CSSALGGYSETQYF	TGCAGCTCCGCCTTAGGGGGGTACTCGGAGACCCAGTACTTC
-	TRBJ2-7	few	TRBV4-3	CASSQGSTGAYEQYF	TGCGCCAGCAGCCAAGGATCGACCGGAGCCTACGAGCAGTACTTC
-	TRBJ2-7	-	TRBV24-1	CATVTVVRYEQYF	TGTGCCACCGTCACGGTCGTCCGATACGAGCAGTACTTC
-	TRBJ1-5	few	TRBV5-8	CASTYGVQPQHF	TGTGCCAGCACTTACGGGGTTCAGCCCCAGCATTTT
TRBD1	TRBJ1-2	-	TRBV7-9	CASRGKQGYGYGYTF	TGTGCCAGCAGAGGGAAACAGGGGTACGGCTATGGCTACACCTTC
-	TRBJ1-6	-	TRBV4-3	CASSQDQGNGSPLHF	TGCGCCAGCAGCCAAGATCAGGGAAATGGTTCACCCCTCCACTTT
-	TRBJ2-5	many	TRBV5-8	CASSQVSGLGRETQYF	TGTGCCAGCAGCCAAGTTTCAGGACTGGGGCGGGAGACCCAGTACTTC
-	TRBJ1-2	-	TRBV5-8	CASSSKEGIYGYTF	TGTGCCAGCAGCTCGAAGGAGGGGATCTATGGCTACACCTTC
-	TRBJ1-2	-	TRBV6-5	CASRPSFQPGYTF	TGTGCCAGCCGCCCCAGTTTCCAGCCTGGCTACACCTTC
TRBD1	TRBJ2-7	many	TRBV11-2	CASSRSGTVSEQYF	TGTGCCAGCAGCCGTTCCGGGACAGTCTCGGAGCAGTACTTC
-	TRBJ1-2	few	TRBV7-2	CASSPVEGNYGYTF	TGTGCCAGCAGCCCGGTGGAGGGGAACTATGGCTACACCTTC
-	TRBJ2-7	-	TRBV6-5	CASSVRATGIYEQYF	TGTGCCAGCAGCGTAAGGGCTACAGGGATCTACGAGCAGTACTTC
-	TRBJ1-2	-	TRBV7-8	CASSLRSVRRVFGYTF	TGTGCCAGCAGCTTACGGTCGGTCAGGAGGGTGTTTGGCTACACCTTC
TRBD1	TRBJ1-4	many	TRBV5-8	CASSLKGQLNEKLFF	TGTGCCAGCAGCTTAAAGGGACAGCTTAATGAAAAACTGTTTTTT
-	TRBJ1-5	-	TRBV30	CAWGDVVNQPQHF	TGTGCCTGGGGGGACGTAGTCAATCAGCCCCAGCATTTT